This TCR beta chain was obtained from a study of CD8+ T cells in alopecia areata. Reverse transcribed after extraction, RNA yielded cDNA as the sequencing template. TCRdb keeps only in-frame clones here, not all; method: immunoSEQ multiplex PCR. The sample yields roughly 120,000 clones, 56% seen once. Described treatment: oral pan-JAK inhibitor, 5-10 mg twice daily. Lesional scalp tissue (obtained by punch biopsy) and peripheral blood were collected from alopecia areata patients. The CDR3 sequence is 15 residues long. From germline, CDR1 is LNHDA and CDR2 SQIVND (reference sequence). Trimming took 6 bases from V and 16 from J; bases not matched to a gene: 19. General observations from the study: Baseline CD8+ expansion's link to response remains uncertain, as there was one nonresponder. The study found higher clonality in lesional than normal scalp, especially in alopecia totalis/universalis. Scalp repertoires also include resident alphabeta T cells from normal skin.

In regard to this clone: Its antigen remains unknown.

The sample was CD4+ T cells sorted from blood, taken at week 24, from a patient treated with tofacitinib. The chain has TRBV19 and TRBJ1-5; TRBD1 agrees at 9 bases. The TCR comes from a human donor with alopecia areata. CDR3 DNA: TGTGCCAGTAGCTACGATGGGACAGGGAATCAGCTCCAACATTTT. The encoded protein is CASSYDGTGNQLQHF.